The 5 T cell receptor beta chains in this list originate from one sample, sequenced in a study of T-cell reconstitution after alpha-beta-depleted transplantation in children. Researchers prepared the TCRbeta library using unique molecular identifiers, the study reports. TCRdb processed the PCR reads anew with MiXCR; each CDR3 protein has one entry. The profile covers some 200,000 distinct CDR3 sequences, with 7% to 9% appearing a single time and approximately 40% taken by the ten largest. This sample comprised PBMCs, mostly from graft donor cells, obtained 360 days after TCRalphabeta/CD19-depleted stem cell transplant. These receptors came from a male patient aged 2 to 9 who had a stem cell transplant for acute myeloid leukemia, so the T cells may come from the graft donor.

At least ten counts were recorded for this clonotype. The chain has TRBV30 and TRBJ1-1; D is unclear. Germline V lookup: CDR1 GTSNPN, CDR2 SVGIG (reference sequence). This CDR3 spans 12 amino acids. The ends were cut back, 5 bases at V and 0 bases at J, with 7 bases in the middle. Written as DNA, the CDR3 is TGTGCCTGGGGGTCCGTGAACACTGAAGCTTTCTTT. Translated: CAWGSVNTEAFF. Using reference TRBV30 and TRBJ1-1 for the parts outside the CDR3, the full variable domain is SQTIHQWPATLVQPVGSPLSLECTVEGTSNPNLYWYRQAAGRGLQLLFYSVGIGQISSEVPQNLSASRPQDRQFILSSKKLLLSDSGFYLCAWGSVNTEAFFGQGTRLTVV.

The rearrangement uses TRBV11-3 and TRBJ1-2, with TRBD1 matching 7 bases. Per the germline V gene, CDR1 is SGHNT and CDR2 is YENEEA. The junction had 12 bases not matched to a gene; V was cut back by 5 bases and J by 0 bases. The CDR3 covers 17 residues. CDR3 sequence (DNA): TGTGCCAGCAGCCGACAGGGTCCGCTAGGAGCTAACTATGGCTACACCTTC. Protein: CASSRQGPLGANYGYTF.

The CDR3 is CASSFPGVKGTGELFF. Here the CDR3 DNA reads TGTGCCAGCAGCTTTCCGGGGGTGAAAGGGACCGGGGAGCTGTTTTTT. V usage is TRBV5-8 and J usage is TRBJ2-2; possible D gene TRBD2, 6 bases. CDR1 and CDR2 (germline): SGHTS, YDEGEE. V was trimmed by 2 bases and J by 5 bases, leaving 16 bases between them. The CDR3 has 16 residues. The variable domain in full, with the rest retrieved from reference TRBV5-8 and TRBJ2-2, is EAGVTQSPTHLIKTRGQQATLRCSPISGHTSVYWYQQALGLGLQFLLWYDEGEERNRGNFPPRFSGRQFPNYSSELNVNALELEDSALYLCASSFPGVKGTGELFFGEGSRLTVL.

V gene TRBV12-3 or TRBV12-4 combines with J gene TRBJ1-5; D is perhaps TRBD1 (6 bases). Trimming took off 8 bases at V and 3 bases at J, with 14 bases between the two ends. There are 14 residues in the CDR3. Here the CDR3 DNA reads TGTGCCAGCGACAGGACAGTTTTCAATCAGCCCCAGCATTTT. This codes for CASDRTVFNQPQHF.

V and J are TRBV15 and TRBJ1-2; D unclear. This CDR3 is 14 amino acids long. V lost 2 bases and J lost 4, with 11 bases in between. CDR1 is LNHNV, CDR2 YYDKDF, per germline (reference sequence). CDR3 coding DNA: TGTGCCACCAGCAGAACTGGGAGCTCCTATGGCTACACCTTC. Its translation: CATSRTGSSYGYTF.